This record looks at one T cell receptor (beta chain) sequence and its context. What it recognizes is unknown. This sample is drawn from a study of shared clonotypes between healthy human individuals. Clones were read by immunoSEQ multiplex PCR, and TCRdb kept only the in-frame ones, dropping some. This table has some 1,600,000 clones, 98% appearing once. Findings and caveats of the study: Read depth was anticipated to influence clonotype sharing among donors. Across a handful of donors, naive CD4 shared around 5%, naive CD8 under 4%, memory CD4 2% to 2.5%, memory CD8 under 0.5%. When compared with the clonotypes that were shared by all four sorted-subset donors, the non-shared clonotypes turned out to have lower generation probabilities.

Germline lookup yields CDR1 MGHRA and CDR2 YSYEKL. V lost 1 base, J lost 2 bases, and 6 bases lay in between. This CDR3 comprises 14 residues. The material sequenced was naive CD4+ T cells sorted from blood. The sample's subset: CD45RA+ positively selected. J is TRBJ2-1 and V is TRBV4-1; no definite D call. This receptor was identified in a man aged 25 to 45 in good health. As DNA, the CDR3 is TGCGCCAGCAGCCAAGTTGGGACCTACAATGAGCAGTTCTTC. Residues: CASSQVGTYNEQFF.